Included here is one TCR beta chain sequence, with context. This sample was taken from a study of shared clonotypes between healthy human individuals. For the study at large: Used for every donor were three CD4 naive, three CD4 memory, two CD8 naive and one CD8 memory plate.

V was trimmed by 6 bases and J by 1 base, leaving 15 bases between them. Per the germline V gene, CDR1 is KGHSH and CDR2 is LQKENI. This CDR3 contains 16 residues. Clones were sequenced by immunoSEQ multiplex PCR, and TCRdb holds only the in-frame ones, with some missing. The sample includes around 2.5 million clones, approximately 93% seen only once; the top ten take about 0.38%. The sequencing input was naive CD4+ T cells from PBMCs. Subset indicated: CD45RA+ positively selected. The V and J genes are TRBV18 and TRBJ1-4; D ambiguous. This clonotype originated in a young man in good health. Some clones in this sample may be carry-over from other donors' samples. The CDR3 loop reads CASSHEILRTNEKLFF. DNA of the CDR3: TGTGCCAGCTCCCACGAGATTTTGCGAACTAATGAAAAACTGTTTTTT. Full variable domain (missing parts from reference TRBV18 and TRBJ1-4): NAGVMQNPRHLVRRRGQEARLRCSPMKGHSHVYWYRQLPEEGLKFMVYLQKENIIDESGMPKERFSAEFPKEGPSILRIQQVVRGDSAAYFCASSHEILRTNEKLFFGSGTQLSVL.